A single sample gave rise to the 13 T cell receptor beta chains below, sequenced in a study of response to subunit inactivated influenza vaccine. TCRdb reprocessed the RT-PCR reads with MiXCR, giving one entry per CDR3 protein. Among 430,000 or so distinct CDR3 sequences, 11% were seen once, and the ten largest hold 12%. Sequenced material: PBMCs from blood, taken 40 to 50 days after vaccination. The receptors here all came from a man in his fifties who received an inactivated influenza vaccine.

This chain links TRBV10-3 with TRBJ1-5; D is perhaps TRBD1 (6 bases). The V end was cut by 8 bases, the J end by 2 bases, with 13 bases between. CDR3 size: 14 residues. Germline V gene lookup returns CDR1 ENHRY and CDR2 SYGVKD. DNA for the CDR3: TGTGCCATCGGTGCGGCAGGGGGCAATCAGCCCCAGCATTTT. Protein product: CAIGAAGGNQPQHF.

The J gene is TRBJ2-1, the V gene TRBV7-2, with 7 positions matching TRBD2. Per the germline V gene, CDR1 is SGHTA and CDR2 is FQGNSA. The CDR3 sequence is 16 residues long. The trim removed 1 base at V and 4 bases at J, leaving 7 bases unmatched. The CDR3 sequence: CASSLDRASGYNEQFF. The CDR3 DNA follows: TGTGCCAGCAGCTTAGATAGGGCTAGCGGATACAATGAGCAGTTCTTC.

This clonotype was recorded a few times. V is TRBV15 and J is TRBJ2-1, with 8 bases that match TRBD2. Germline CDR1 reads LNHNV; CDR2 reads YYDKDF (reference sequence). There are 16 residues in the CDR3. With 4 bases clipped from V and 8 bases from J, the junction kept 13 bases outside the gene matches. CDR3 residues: CATSKALGAGGDEQFF. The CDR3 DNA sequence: TGTGCCACCAGCAAGGCCCTAGGGGCGGGAGGTGATGAGCAGTTCTTC.

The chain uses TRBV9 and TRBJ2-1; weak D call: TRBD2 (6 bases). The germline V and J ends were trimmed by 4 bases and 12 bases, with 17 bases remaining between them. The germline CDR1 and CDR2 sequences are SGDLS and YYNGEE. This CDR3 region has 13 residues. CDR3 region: CASSPRGADLQFF. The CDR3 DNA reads TGTGCCAGCAGCCCACGCGGGGCGGATTTGCAGTTCTTC.

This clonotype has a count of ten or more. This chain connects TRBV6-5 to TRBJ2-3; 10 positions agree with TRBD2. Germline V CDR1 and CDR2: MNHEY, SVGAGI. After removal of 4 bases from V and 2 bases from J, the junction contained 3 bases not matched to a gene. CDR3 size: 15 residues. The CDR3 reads CASSWLAGDTDTQYF. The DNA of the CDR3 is TGTGCCAGCAGTTGGCTAGCGGGGGACACAGATACGCAGTATTTT.

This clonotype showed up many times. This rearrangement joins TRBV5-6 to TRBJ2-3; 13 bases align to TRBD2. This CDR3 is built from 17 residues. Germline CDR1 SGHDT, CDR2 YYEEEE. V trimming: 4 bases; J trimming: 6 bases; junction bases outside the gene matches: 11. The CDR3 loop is CASSVQLAGGPRDTQYF. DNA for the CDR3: TGTGCCAGCAGCGTACAACTAGCGGGAGGGCCAAGGGATACGCAGTATTTT.

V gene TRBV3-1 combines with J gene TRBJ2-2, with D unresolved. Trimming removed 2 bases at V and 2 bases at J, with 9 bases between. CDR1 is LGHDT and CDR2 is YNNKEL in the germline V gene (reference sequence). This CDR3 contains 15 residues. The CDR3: CASSQFDLNTGELFF. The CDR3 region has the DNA TGTGCCAGCAGCCAATTCGATCTTAACACCGGGGAGCTGTTTTTT.

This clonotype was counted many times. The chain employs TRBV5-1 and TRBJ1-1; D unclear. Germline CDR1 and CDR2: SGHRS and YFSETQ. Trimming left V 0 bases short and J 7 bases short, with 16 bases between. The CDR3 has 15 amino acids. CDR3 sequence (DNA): TGCGCCAGCAGCTTGGCGCCGAGAAGGAACGATGAAGCTTTCTTT. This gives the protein CASSLAPRRNDEAFF.

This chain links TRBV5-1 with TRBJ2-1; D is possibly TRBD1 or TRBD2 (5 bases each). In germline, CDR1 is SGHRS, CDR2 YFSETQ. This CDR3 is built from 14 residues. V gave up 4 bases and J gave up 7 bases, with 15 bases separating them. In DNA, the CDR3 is TGCGCCAGCAGCGCATGGGGCAGGGAGAATGAGCAGTTCTTC. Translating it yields CASSAWGRENEQFF.

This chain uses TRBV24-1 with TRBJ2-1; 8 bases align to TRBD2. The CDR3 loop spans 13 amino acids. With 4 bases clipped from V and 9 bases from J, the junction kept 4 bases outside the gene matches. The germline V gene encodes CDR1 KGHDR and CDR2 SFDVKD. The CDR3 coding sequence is TGTGCCACCAGTGACCTGACTAGCGCTGAGCAGTTCTTC. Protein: CATSDLTSAEQFF.

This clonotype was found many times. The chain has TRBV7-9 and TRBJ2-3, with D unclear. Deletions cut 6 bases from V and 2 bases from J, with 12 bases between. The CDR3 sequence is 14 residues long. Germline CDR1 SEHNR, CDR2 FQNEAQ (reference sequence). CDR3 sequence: CASRAAGSTDTQYF. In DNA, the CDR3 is TGTGCCAGCAGGGCGGCCGGGTCCACAGATACGCAGTATTTT. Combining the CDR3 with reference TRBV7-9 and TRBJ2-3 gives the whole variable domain DTGVSQNPRHKITKRGQNVTFRCDPISEHNRLYWYRQTLGQGPEFLTYFQNEAQLEKSRLLSDRFSAERPKGSFSTLEIQRTEQGDSAMYLCASRAAGSTDTQYFGPGTRLTVL.

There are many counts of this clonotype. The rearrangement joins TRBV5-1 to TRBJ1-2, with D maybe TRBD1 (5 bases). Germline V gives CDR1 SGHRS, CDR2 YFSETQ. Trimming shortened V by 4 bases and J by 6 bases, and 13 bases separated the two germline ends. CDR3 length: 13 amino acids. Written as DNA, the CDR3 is TGCGCCAGCAGCCAGGGCCCGGAAGATGGCTACACCTTC. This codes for CASSQGPEDGYTF. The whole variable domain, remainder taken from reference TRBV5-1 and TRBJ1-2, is KAGVTQTPRYLIKTRGQQVTLSCSPISGHRSVSWYQQTPGQGLQFLFEYFSETQRNKGNFPGRFSGRQFSNSRSEMNVSTLELGDSALYLCASSQGPEDGYTFGSGTRLTVV.

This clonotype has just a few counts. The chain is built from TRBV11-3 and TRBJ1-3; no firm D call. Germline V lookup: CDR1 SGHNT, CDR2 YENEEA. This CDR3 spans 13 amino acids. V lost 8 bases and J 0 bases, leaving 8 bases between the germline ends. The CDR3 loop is CASPRSSGNTIYF. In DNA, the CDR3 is TGTGCCAGCCCGAGAAGCTCTGGAAACACCATATATTTT.